This T cell receptor (beta chain) was sequenced during a study of blood T cell repertoires in COVID-19. This CDR3 comprises 14 residues. V lost 5 bases and J lost 8, with 18 bases in between. CDR1 is MDHEN and CDR2 is SYDVKM in the germline V gene. The assay was immunoSEQ multiplex PCR, and TCRdb's table has in-frame clones only and misses some. Here the sample spans around 150,000 clones, 70% to 90% being singletons. Sequences were obtained from peripheral blood. This chain joins TRBV28 and TRBJ1-2, with D hard to call. The clonotype was recovered from a man in his sixties with acute or convalescent COVID-19. The CDR3 here is CASSQPGVWEGYTF. DNA of the CDR3: TGTGCCAGCAGTCAACCGGGAGTATGGGAGGGCTACACCTTC.